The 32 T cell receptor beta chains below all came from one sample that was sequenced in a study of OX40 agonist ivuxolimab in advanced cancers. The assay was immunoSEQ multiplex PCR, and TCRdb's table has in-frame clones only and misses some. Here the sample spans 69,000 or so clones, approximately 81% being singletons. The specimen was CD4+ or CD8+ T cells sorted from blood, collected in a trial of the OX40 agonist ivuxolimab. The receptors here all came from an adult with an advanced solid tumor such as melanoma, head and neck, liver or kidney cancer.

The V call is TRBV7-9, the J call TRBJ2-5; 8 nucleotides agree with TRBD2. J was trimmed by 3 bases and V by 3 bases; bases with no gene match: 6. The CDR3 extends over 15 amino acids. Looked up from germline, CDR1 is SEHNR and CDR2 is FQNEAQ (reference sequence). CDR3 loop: CASSFGGGLEETQYF. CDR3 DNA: TGTGCCAGCAGCTTCGGGGGGGGCTTAGAAGAGACCCAGTACTTC.

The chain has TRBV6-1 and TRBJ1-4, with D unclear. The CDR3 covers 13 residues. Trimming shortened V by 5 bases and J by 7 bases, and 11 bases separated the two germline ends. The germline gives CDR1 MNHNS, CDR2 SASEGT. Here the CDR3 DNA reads TGTGCCAGCAGTAGGGTATGGGGTGAAAAACTGTTTTTT. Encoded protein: CASSRVWGEKLFF.

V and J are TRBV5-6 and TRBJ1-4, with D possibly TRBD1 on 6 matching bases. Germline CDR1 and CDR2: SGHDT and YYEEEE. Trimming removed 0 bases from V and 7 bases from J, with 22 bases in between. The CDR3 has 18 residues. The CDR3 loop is CASSLAGGRGPRVEKLFF. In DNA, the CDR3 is TGTGCCAGCAGCTTGGCCGGGGGCAGGGGCCCAAGGGTTGAAAAACTGTTTTTT.

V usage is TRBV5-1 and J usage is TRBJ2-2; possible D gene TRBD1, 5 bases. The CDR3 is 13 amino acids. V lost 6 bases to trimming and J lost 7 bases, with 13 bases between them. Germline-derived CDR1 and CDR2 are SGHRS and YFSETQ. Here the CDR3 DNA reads TGCGCCAGCACACAGGCAGCGAACGGGGAGCTGTTTTTT. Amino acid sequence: CASTQAANGELFF.

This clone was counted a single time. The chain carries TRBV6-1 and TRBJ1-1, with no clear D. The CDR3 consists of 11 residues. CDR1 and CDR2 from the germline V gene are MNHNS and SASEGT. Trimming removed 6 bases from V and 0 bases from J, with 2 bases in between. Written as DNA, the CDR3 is TGTGCCAGCAGCATGAACACTGAAGCTTTCTTT. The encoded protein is CASSMNTEAFF.

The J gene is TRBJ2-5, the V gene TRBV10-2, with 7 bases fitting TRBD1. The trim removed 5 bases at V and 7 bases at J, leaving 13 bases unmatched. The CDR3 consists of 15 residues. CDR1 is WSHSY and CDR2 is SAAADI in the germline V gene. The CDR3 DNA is TGCGCCAGCAGTATTAGGGCAGGGGGAGAGGTGACCCAGTACTTC. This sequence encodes CASSIRAGGEVTQYF.

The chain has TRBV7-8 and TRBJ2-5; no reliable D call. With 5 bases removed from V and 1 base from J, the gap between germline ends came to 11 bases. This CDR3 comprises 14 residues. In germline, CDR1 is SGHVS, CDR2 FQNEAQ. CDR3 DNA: TGTGCCAGCAGCCCCTCCTCGGCCCAAGAGACCCAGTACTTC. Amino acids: CASSPSSAQETQYF.

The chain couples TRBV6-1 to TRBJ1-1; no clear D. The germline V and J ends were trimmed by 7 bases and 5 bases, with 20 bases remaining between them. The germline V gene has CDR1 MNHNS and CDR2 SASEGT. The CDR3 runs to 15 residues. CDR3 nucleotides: TGTGCCAGCACCGAGCGGGTAAACTTTGGGACTGAAGCTTTCTTT. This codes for CASTERVNFGTEAFF.

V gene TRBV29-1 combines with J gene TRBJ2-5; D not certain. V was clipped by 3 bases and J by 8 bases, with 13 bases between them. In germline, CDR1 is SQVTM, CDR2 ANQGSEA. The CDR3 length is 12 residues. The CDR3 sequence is CSVESVRGTQYF. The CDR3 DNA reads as TGCAGCGTTGAGTCAGTCCGAGGAACCCAGTACTTC.

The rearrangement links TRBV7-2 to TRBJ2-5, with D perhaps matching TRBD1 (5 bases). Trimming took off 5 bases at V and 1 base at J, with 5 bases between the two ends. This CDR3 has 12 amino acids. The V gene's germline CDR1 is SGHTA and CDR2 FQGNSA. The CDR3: CASSRGQETQYF. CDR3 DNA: TGTGCCAGCAGCAGGGGCCAAGAGACCCAGTACTTC.

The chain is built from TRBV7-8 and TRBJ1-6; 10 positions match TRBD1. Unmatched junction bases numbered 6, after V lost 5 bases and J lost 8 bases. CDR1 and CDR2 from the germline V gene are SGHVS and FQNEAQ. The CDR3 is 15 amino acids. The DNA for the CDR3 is TGTGCCAGCAGCCGGGACAGGGGTCTTGATTCACCCCTCCACTTT. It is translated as CASSRDRGLDSPLHF.

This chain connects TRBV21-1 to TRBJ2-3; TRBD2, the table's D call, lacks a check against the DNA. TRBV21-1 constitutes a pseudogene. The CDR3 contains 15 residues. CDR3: CASSPGGLVPDTQYF. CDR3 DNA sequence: TGTGCCAGCAGCCCGGGAGGACTAGTCCCCGATACGCAGTATTTT.

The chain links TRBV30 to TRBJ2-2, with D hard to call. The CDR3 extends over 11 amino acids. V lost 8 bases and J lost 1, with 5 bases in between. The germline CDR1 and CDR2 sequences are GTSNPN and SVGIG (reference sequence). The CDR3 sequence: CARRNTGELFF. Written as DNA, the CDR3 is TGTGCCAGGCGGAACACCGGGGAGCTGTTTTTT.

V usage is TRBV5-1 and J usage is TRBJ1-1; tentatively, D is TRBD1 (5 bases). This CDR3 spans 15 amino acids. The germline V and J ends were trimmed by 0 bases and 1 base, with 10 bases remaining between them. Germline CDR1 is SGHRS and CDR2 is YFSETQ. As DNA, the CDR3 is TGCGCCAGCAGCTTGGGGGGCAGGAAGAACACTGAAGCTTTCTTT. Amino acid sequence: CASSLGGRKNTEAFF.

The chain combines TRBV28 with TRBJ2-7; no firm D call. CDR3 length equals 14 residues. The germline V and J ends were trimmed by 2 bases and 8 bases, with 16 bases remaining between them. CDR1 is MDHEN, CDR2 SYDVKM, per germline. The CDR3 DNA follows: TGTGCCAGCAGTTTACATATGGTGGAAGGGCAGCAGTACTTC. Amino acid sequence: CASSLHMVEGQQYF.

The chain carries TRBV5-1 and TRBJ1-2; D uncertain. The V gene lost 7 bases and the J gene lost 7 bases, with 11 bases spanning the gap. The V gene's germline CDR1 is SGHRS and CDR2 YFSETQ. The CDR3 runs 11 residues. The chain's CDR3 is CASGEGFGYTF. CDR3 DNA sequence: TGCGCCAGCGGGGAGGGTTTTGGCTACACCTTC.

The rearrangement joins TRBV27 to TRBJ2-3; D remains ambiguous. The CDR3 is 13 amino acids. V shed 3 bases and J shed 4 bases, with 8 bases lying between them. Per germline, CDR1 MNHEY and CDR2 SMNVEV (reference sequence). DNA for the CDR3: TGTGCCAGCAGTTTCACCTGGTCAGATACGCAGTATTTT. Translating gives CASSFTWSDTQYF.

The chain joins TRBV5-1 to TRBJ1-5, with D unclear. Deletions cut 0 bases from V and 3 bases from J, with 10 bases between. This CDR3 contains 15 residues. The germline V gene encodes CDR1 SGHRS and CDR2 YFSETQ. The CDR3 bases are TGCGCCAGCAGCTTGGAACCGGGGAACAATCAGCCCCAGCATTTT. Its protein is CASSLEPGNNQPQHF.

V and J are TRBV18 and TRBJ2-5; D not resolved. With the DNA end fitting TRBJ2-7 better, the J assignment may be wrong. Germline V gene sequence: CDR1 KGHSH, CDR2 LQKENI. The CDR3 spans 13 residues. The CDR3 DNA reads TGTGCCAGCTCACCGGCGGCAGCCTACGAGCAGTACTTC. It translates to CASSPAAAYEQYF.

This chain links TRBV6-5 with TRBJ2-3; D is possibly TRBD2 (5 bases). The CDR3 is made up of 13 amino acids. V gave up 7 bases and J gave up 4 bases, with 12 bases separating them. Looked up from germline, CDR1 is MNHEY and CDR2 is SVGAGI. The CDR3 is CASTLLGADTQYF. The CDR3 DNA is TGTGCCAGCACCCTACTAGGTGCAGATACGCAGTATTTT.

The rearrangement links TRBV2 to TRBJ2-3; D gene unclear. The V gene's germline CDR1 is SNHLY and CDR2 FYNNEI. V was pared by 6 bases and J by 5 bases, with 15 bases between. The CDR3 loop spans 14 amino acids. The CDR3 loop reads CASRGRTGGDTQYF. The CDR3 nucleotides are TGTGCCAGCAGGGGAAGGACGGGCGGAGATACGCAGTATTTT.

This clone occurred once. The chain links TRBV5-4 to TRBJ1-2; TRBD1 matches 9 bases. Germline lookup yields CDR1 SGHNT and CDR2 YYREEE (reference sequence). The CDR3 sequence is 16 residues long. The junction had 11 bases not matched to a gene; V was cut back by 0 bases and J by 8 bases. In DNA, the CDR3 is TGTGCCAGCAGCTTGGCCGCTCCGGGACAGGGACTCGGCTACACCTTC. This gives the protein CASSLAAPGQGLGYTF. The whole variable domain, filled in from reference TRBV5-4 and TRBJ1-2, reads ETGVTQSPTHLIKTRGQQVTLRCSSQSGHNTVSWYQQALGQGPQFIFQYYREEENGRGNFPPRFSGLQFPNYSSELNVNALELDDSALYLCASSLAAPGQGLGYTFGSGTRLTVV.

CDR3 bases: TGTGCCAGCTCACCACCGCCATTTCCCGAGAGGCAGTTCTTC. Its protein product is CASSPPPFPERQFF. The chain joins TRBV18 to TRBJ2-1; D ambiguous. CDR3 length equals 14 residues. CDR1 and CDR2 (germline): KGHSH, LQKENI. Trimming shortened V by 0 bases and J by 12 bases, and 15 bases separated the two germline ends.

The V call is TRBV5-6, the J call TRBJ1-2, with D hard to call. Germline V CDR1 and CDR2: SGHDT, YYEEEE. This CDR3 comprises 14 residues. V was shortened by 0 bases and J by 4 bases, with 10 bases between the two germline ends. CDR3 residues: CASSLAKVGYGYTF. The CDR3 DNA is TGTGCCAGCAGCTTGGCCAAGGTGGGCTATGGCTACACCTTC.

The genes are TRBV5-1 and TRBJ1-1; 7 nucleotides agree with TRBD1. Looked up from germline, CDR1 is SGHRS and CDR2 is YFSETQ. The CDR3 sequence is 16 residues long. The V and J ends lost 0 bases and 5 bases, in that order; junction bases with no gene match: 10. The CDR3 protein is CASSLAPGGRGTEAFF. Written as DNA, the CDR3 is TGCGCCAGCAGCTTGGCCCCAGGGGGTCGGGGGACTGAAGCTTTCTTT.

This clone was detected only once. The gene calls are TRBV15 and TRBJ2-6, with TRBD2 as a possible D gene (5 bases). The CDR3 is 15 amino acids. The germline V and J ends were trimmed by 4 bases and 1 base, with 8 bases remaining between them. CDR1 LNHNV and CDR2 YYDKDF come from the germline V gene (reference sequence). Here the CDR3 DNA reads TGTGCCACCAGCACCCGGGGTTCTGGGGCCAACGTCCTGACTTTC. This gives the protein CATSTRGSGANVLTF.

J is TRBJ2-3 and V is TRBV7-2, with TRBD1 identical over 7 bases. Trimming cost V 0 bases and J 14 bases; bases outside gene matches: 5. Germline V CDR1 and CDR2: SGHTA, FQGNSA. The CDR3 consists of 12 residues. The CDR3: CASSLARDSPYF. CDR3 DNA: TGTGCCAGCAGCTTAGCCCGGGACAGTCCGTATTTT.

CDR3 sequence (DNA): TGTGCCAGCACCCGGGACAGGGTGGTGCACGAGCAGTACTTC. Translation: CASTRDRVVHEQYF. The chain uses TRBV6-4 and TRBJ2-7, with 9 bases aligning to TRBD1. Trimming cost V 7 bases and J 5 bases; bases outside gene matches: 9. Germline loops: CDR1 MRHNA, CDR2 SNTAGT. This CDR3 is built from 14 residues.

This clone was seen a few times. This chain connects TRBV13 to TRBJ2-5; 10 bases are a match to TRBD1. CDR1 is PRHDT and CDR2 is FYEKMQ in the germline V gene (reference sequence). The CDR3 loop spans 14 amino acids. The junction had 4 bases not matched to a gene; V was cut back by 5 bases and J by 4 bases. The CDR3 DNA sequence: TGTGCCAGCAGCAGACAGGGGGCAGGAGAGACCCAGTACTTC. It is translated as CASSRQGAGETQYF.

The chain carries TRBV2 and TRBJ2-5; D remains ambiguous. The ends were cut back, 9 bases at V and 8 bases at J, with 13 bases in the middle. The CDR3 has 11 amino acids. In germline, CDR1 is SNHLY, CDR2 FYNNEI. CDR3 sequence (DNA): TGTGCCAGAGCTAGAGATAAAACCCAGTACTTC. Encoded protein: CARARDKTQYF.

The DNA of the CDR3 is TGTGCCAGCAGTTACTCGAATGGGAATGCCGGGGAGCTGTTTTTT. Translating it yields CASSYSNGNAGELFF. This chain connects TRBV6-7 to TRBJ2-2; no firm D call. TRBV6-7 is an open reading frame whose function is uncertain. The CDR3 is 15 residues long. V was pared by 0 bases and J by 6 bases, with 11 bases between.

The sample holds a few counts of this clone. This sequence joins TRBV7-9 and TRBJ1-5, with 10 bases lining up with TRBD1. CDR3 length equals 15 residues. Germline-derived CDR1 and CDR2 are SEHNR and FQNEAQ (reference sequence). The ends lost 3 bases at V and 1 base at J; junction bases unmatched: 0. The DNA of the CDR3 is TGTGCCAGCAGCTTGGGACAGGGGAGCAATCAGCCCCAGCATTTT. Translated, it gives CASSLGQGSNQPQHF.